The 2 T cell receptor beta chains below all came from one sample that was sequenced in a study of Graves' ophthalmopathy and Graves' hyperthyroidism. From RNA, the CDR3 regions of TCR beta chains were amplified and sequenced. Amplification began with first-round RT-PCR using HTBI primers, then second-round multiplex PCR was performed. One entry per CDR3 protein, called by TCRdb with MiXCR from the multiplex PCR reads. The sample contains roughly 610,000 distinct CDR3 sequences, over 20% of which appear only once. The sequenced material came from peripheral blood. Receptors were obtained from a woman aged 18-35 years with stable Graves' hyperthyroidism. Some clones in this sample may be carry-over from other donors' samples.

This clonotype came up many times. The gene calls are TRBV12-3 or TRBV12-4 and TRBJ2-7, with D perhaps matching TRBD1 (5 bases). This CDR3 contains 12 residues. Trimming took 6 bases from V and 2 from J, leaving 8 bases between them. This CDR3 reads CASRTDAYEQYF. CDR3 nucleotide sequence: TGTGCCAGCAGGACAGACGCCTACGAGCAGTACTTC.

This chain uses TRBV10-3 with TRBJ2-5; D may be TRBD1 (8 bases). V was shortened by 4 bases and J by 2 bases, with 17 bases between the two germline ends. The CDR3 has 16 residues. The V gene's germline CDR1 is ENHRY and CDR2 SYGVKD. CDR3 region: CAISGKQGGVQETQYF. CDR3 coding DNA: TGTGCCATCAGTGGCAAACAGGGGGGGGTGCAAGAGACCCAGTACTTC.